This record concerns one T cell receptor (beta chain) sequence. As handled by the study authors: Reference gene primer amplification gave estimated nucleated cell counts. The protocol was immunoSEQ multiplex PCR, while the TCRdb copy is restricted to in-frame clones and leaves out a portion. For V, J and clone size, that table is used; D and trimming come from the DNA. Here the sample spans 350,000 to 450,000 clones, roughly 84% being singletons. Cohort allocation depended upon clinical history that participants reported. Contact with a PCR-confirmed or clinician-diagnosed COVID-19 case occurred within 2 weeks of entry. The source of the sample is a study of blood T cell repertoires in COVID-19. V was clipped by 8 bases and J by 5 bases, with 21 bases between them. This CDR3 has 15 residues. Germline V lookup: CDR1 MDHEN, CDR2 SYDVKM.

This rearrangement joins TRBV28 to TRBJ2-5; tentative D call: TRBD2 (6 bases). Sequencing used PBMCs or T cells enriched from blood (not recorded which). The clonotype originates from a woman in her late teens or twenties who had been exposed to COVID-19. The DNA of the CDR3 is TGTGCCAGCTCCCAACAGACTAGTTGGGCGGAGACCCAGTACTTC. Translation: CASSQQTSWAETQYF.